Listed here are 16 T cell receptor beta chains from one sample, sequenced in a study of blood T cells in healthy people across ages. Primed by a sample-barcoded 5' primer and a J-beta primer mix, a second PCR proceeded for 7 to 11 cycles. TCRdb re-derived calls from the 5' RACE reads in MiXCR, one entry per CDR3 protein. The sample consists of some 1 million distinct CDR3 sequences, 45% of them appearing once. The material sequenced was blood. All receptors derive from an older woman in good health.

The rearrangement links TRBV29-1 to TRBJ1-1, with TRBD1 as a possible D gene (5 bases). V was clipped by 7 bases and J by 4 bases, with 13 bases between them. Germline CDR1 is SQVTM and CDR2 is ANQGSEA. The CDR3 extends over 12 amino acids. In DNA, the CDR3 is TGCAGCGGGAGAGGGGCGGGCACTGAAGCTTTCTTT. It codes for CSGRGAGTEAFF.

This chain connects TRBV30 to TRBJ2-3, with TRBD2 as a possible D gene (6 bases). The germline V gene has CDR1 GTSNPN and CDR2 SVGIG (reference sequence). The V gene lost 0 bases and the J gene lost 3 bases, with 7 bases spanning the gap. CDR3 length: 13 residues. CDR3 residues: CAWSVGGTDTQYF. CDR3 bases: TGTGCCTGGAGTGTCGGGGGAACAGATACGCAGTATTTT.

The chain joins TRBV6-5 to TRBJ2-1; D remains unclear. The CDR3 loop spans 16 amino acids. Trimming removed 7 bases from V and 2 bases from J, with 18 bases in between. Germline values: CDR1 MNHEY, CDR2 SVGAGI. The CDR3: CASTFLMAFPYNEQFF. The CDR3 DNA is TGTGCCAGCACATTCCTTATGGCTTTTCCCTACAATGAGCAGTTCTTC.

V gene TRBV2 combines with J gene TRBJ2-5; TRBD1 aligns across 9 bases. The CDR3 length is 13 residues. The germline gives CDR1 SNHLY, CDR2 FYNNEI. The junction had 7 bases not matched to a gene; V was cut back by 9 bases and J by 5 bases. CDR3 in DNA: TGTGCCAGTGGAACAGGGGGCCGGGAGACCCAGTACTTC. This sequence encodes CASGTGGRETQYF. Drawing the rest from reference TRBV2 and TRBJ2-5, the complete variable domain is EPEVTQTPSHQVTQMGQEVILRCVPISNHLYFYWYRQILGQKVEFLVSFYNNEISEKSEIFDDQFSVERPDGSNFTLKIRSTKLEDSAMYFCASGTGGRETQYFGPGTRLLVL.

The rearrangement joins TRBV5-1 to TRBJ2-5; a possible D gene is TRBD1 (5 bases). Germline-derived CDR1 and CDR2 are SGHRS and YFSETQ. CDR3 length: 18 amino acids. V lost 1 base and J 0 bases, leaving 19 bases between the germline ends. CDR3 region: CASSLTTAEQANQETQYF. The CDR3 nucleotides read TGCGCCAGCAGCTTGACAACGGCCGAACAGGCCAACCAAGAGACCCAGTACTTC. The full variable domain, rest sourced from reference TRBV5-1 and TRBJ2-5, is KAGVTQTPRYLIKTRGQQVTLSCSPISGHRSVSWYQQTPGQGLQFLFEYFSETQRNKGNFPGRFSGRQFSNSRSEMNVSTLELGDSALYLCASSLTTAEQANQETQYFGPGTRLLVL.

Details on this clonotype: Relative to the germline gene, one junction end is altered; a read error may explain this. CDR3 sequence reads: CASSLGLMVGNEQFF. The CDR3 DNA sequence: TGCGCCAGCAGCTTAGGCCTTATGGTGGGCAATGAGCAGTTCTTC. J is TRBJ2-1 and V is TRBV13, with D unresolved. There are 15 residues in the CDR3. In germline, CDR1 is PRHDT, CDR2 FYEKMQ (reference sequence).

The chain carries TRBV4-2 and TRBJ2-1, with TRBD1 identical over 7 bases. The CDR3 has 16 residues. Germline values: CDR1 LGHNA, CDR2 YNFKEQ. The V and J ends lost 3 bases and 2 bases, in that order; junction bases with no gene match: 7. The CDR3: CASSHIDRDTYNEQFF. CDR3 nucleotides: TGTGCCAGCAGCCATATCGACAGGGACACCTACAATGAGCAGTTCTTC.

As DNA, the CDR3 is TGTGCCAGCAGCCCAGTAGCCGGGTACACCGGGGAGCTGTTTTTT. Translation: CASSPVAGYTGELFF. This sequence joins TRBV27 and TRBJ2-2; no clear D. The CDR3 length is 15 residues. V lost 6 bases and J 3 bases, leaving 14 bases between the germline ends. Germline values: CDR1 MNHEY, CDR2 SMNVEV (reference sequence).

This clonotype occurred once. The J gene is TRBJ2-4, the V gene TRBV19; D possibly corresponds to TRBD2 (5 bases). The DNA end favors TRBJ2-7, so the J call may be wrong. This CDR3 is 13 amino acids long. Germline CDR1 and CDR2: LNHDA and SQIVND (reference sequence). The CDR3 is CASSIAPGYEQYF. For the CDR3, the DNA is TGTGCCAGTAGTATAGCTCCGGGATACGAGCAGTACTTC.

This sequence joins TRBV9 and TRBJ2-1; the match to TRBD2 covers 8 bases. CDR3 length: 15 amino acids. Germline CDR1 is SGDLS and CDR2 is YYNGEE. V gave up 4 bases and J gave up 6 bases; unmatched junction bases: 9. The CDR3 DNA reads TGTGCCAGCAGCAAACTGACGGGACTAGGCAATGAGCAGTTCTTC. As protein: CASSKLTGLGNEQFF.

This clonotype was seen only once. V and J are TRBV5-8 and TRBJ1-5, with a possible D match to TRBD1 (6 bases). CDR3 size: 15 residues. The V gene lost 4 bases and the J gene lost 1 base, with 12 bases spanning the gap. Looked up from germline, CDR1 is SGHTS and CDR2 is YDEGEE. CDR3 sequence: CASSPAGHSNQPQHF. The CDR3 DNA reads TGTGCCAGCAGCCCGGCGGGACACAGCAATCAGCCCCAGCATTTT.

The V and J genes are TRBV6-5 and TRBJ2-5, with TRBD1 matching over 8 bases. Germline V lookup: CDR1 MNHEY, CDR2 SVGAGI. This CDR3 contains 15 residues. J lost 1 base, V lost 6 bases, and 7 bases had no gene match. This CDR3 reads CASRHPTGGQETQYF. The CDR3 coding sequence is TGTGCCAGCAGGCACCCAACAGGGGGCCAAGAGACCCAGTACTTC.

This clonotype is a singleton in its sample. The chain is built from TRBV29-1 and TRBJ2-7; no clear D. The ends were cut back, 7 bases at V and 7 bases at J, with 20 bases in the middle. CDR1 and CDR2 (germline): SQVTM, ANQGSEA. The CDR3 runs to 13 residues. The CDR3 protein is CSAPPPGRNEQYF. The DNA of the CDR3 is TGCAGCGCCCCTCCCCCAGGCAGGAATGAGCAGTACTTC.

This clonotype was counted between two and nine times. The chain employs TRBV6-5 and TRBJ2-4; 7 nucleotides line up with TRBD1. The J call may be wrong; the DNA end is better matched by TRBJ2-7. Germline V gene sequence: CDR1 MNHEY, CDR2 SVGAGI. CDR3 length: 18 amino acids. The CDR3 region is CASSYSPLDRAHPYEQYF. Here the CDR3 DNA reads TGTGCCAGCAGTTACTCACCTCTTGACAGGGCTCACCCCTACGAGCAGTACTTC.

The chain joins TRBV20-1 to TRBJ2-7; 11 positions agree with TRBD2. The CDR3 spans 16 residues. V dropped 1 base and J dropped 4; count of bases not matched to a gene: 9. Germline-derived CDR1 and CDR2 are DFQATT and SNEGSKA (reference sequence). For the CDR3, the DNA is TGCAGTGCTAGAGGGTTGGTAACTAGCGGGGGATACGAGCAGTACTTC. This gives the protein CSARGLVTSGGYEQYF.

The chain recombines TRBV6-1 with TRBJ2-3; D gene unclear. Trimming removed 8 bases from V and 8 bases from J, with 17 bases in between. This CDR3 comprises 13 residues. Germline-derived CDR1 and CDR2 are MNHNS and SASEGT. The CDR3: CASDIPGLLTQYF. CDR3 bases: TGTGCCAGCGATATTCCGGGTCTCCTTACGCAGTATTTT.